The following is a T cell receptor (beta chain) sequence with its context. Its antigen is unidentified. Germline is not matched at one junction end, which may reflect a read error. The V gene's germline CDR1 is SGHVS and CDR2 FNYEAQ. The CDR3 extends over 18 amino acids. The data were taken from a study of vaccination and CD4 T cells after COVID-19. Regarding treatment: approximately 9-day PBMC culture with coronavirus spike peptide pools or control peptides (ViraFEST assay). Cultured CD4+ T cell DNA underwent sequencing with the Oncomine TCR Beta short-read assay. Once CD4+ T cells had been cultured, genomic DNA was extracted from them. TCRdb re-derived calls from the PCR reads in MiXCR, one entry per CDR3 protein. The sample records some 25,000 distinct CDR3 sequences, 40% to 50% being singletons.

This chain uses TRBV7-6 with TRBJ2-6; possible D gene TRBD1, 5 bases. This receptor was identified in a human donor who had recovered from COVID-19. Sequencing input: CD4+ T cells from blood, cultured in vitro. CDR3 bases: TGTGCCAGCAGCTCCTTCACCCCCAGGGCATCTGGGGCCAACGCCCTGACTTTC. Translation: CASSSFTPRASGANALTF.